Listed here are 12 T cell receptor beta chains from one sample, sequenced in a study of CD8+CD57+ T cells in acquired aplastic anemia. TCR beta VDJ and CDR3 were profiled, and genomic DNA was the template. One entry per CDR3 protein, called by TCRdb with MiXCR from the reads. Among 150,000 to 200,000 distinct CDR3 sequences listed, 64% were seen once. Input material: sorted CD4+, CD8+, or CD8+CD57+ T cells (not recorded which) from PBMCs. The receptors shown here come from a human donor with severe aplastic anemia or a healthy control (not recorded which).

This sequence joins TRBV9 and TRBJ2-5; D not certain. The V and J ends lost 3 bases and 5 bases respectively, with 14 bases between them. The CDR3 totals 14 residues. Germline V gene lookup returns CDR1 SGDLS and CDR2 YYNGEE. The CDR3 protein is CASSAFMIGETQYF. The CDR3 DNA sequence: TGTGCCAGCAGCGCCTTTATGATCGGGGAGACCCAGTACTTC.

The J gene is TRBJ2-3, the V gene TRBV10-3, with D perhaps TRBD2 (5 bases). Trimming removed 6 bases from V and 7 bases from J, with 8 bases in between. Germline assignment: CDR1 ENHRY and CDR2 SYGVKD. This CDR3 comprises 11 residues. CDR3 protein: CAISSGNTQYF. The CDR3 bases are TGTGCCATCAGCTCGGGAAATACGCAGTATTTT.

This clonotype occurred a few times. The chain is built from TRBV2 and TRBJ2-7; D remains ambiguous. The CDR3 totals 12 residues. Germline-derived CDR1 and CDR2 are SNHLY and FYNNEI. V lost 8 bases to trimming and J lost 4 bases, with 12 bases between them. The CDR3 DNA follows: TGTGCCAGCCATACACAGCTTTACGAGCAGTACTTC. Encoded protein: CASHTQLYEQYF.

This chain connects TRBV7-2 to TRBJ2-1; TRBD2 agrees at 12 bases. V lost 0 bases to trimming and J lost 3 bases; unmatched junction nucleotides: 3. The length of the CDR3 is 17 residues. Germline values: CDR1 SGHTA, CDR2 FQGNSA. CDR3 protein: CASSLARLAGDYNEQFF. CDR3 coding DNA: TGTGCCAGCAGCTTAGCCCGACTAGCGGGGGACTACAATGAGCAGTTCTTC.

This rearrangement joins TRBV7-9 to TRBJ2-7; D call uncertain. Trimming pared 6 bases from V and 0 bases from J, leaving 15 bases between. This CDR3 comprises 15 residues. From germline, CDR1 is SEHNR and CDR2 FQNEAQ (reference sequence). CDR3: CASSYSNPSSYEQYF. The CDR3, as DNA: TGTGCCAGCAGTTACTCGAATCCCAGCTCCTACGAGCAGTACTTC.

The chain is built from TRBV10-3 and TRBJ2-5; 7 nucleotides agree with TRBD1. The CDR3 has 16 residues. CDR1 and CDR2 from the germline V gene are ENHRY and SYGVKD. J gave up 1 base and V 1 base, and 6 bases lay outside the gene matches. The CDR3 region has the DNA TGTGCCATCAGTGAGTTCGTCGGGACAGCCCAAGAGACCCAGTACTTC. This codes for CAISEFVGTAQETQYF.

The V call is TRBV20-1, the J call TRBJ2-5; D is perhaps TRBD1 or TRBD2 (5 bases each). The CDR3 runs to 16 residues. V lost 4 bases and J 0 bases, leaving 18 bases between the germline ends. Germline V gives CDR1 DFQATT, CDR2 SNEGSKA (reference sequence). CDR3 bases: TGCAGTGCTACTGGATCCGGGACGGGATACCAAGAGACCCAGTACTTC. It specifies CSATGSGTGYQETQYF.

This clonotype has a single count. The chain combines TRBV7-8 with TRBJ1-2; no clear D. The V gene's germline CDR1 is SGHVS and CDR2 FQNEAQ. CDR3 size: 13 residues. Trimming left V 0 bases short and J 7 bases short, with 9 bases between. The CDR3 spells CASSLAEFSGYTF. The CDR3 nucleotides are TGTGCCAGCAGCTTAGCCGAGTTTTCTGGCTACACCTTC.

This clonotype was counted at least ten times. This chain joins TRBV6-6 and TRBJ1-2, with D perhaps matching TRBD1 (5 bases). With 5 bases removed from V and 8 bases from J, the gap between germline ends came to 12 bases. Per the germline V gene, CDR1 is MNHNY and CDR2 is SVGAGI (reference sequence). The CDR3 has 12 amino acids. For the CDR3, the DNA is TGTGCCAGCAGTGGGGGAGGTGAAGGCTACACCTTC. It codes for CASSGGGEGYTF.

V usage is TRBV7-9 and J usage is TRBJ1-2; D perhaps matches TRBD1 (5 bases). Per the germline V gene, CDR1 is SEHNR and CDR2 is FQNEAQ (reference sequence). The CDR3 has 14 residues. The V gene lost 5 bases and the J gene lost 1 base, with 11 bases spanning the gap. CDR3 bases: TGTGCCAGCAGCCCTCAGACAGTTAACTATGGCTACACCTTC. This gives the protein CASSPQTVNYGYTF.

The chain links TRBV7-2 to TRBJ1-1, with unresolved D. Deletions cut 6 bases from V and 1 base from J, with 12 bases between. This CDR3 is built from 14 residues. The V gene's germline CDR1 is SGHTA and CDR2 FQGNSA. The CDR3 DNA sequence: TGTGCCAGCAGTTTGCTGCTGTCGAACACTGAAGCTTTCTTT. It is translated as CASSLLLSNTEAFF.

This chain uses TRBV29-1 with TRBJ2-7; 7 bases agree with TRBD1. V trimming: 8 bases; J trimming: 2 bases; junction bases outside the gene matches: 3. In germline, CDR1 is SQVTM, CDR2 ANQGSEA. The CDR3 contains 11 residues. CDR3 nucleotide sequence: TGCAGCCCAGGGACAGCCTACGAGCAGTACTTC. Its protein is CSPGTAYEQYF.